This is a list of T cell receptor beta chains from one sample in a study of blood T cells in healthy people across ages. TCRdb itself ran the 5' RACE reads through MiXCR, one entry per CDR3 protein. The data contain approximately 770,000 distinct CDR3 sequences, 58% of them seen just once; the ten biggest clones take up about 20%. Material: blood. The receptors shown here come from a man in his thirties or forties in good health. CDR3s include the opening cysteine and the closing phenylalanine or tryptophan. The order of the fields is CDR3 length, J gene, D gene, clone size, V gene, CDR3 DNA, CDR3 protein. The D gene is left open where the match is weak. Not all rows give a size; the values are once, few, many and, for expanded clones, a class.

12,TRBJ1-1,NA,NA,TRBV4-2,TGTGCCAGCAGCAACGTGGGGGCGGAAGCTTTCTTT,CASSNVGAEAFF
12,TRBJ1-2,TRBD1,NA,TRBV5-6,TGTGCCAGCACGATGAGGGGGCCGGGCTGCACCTTC,CASTMRGPGCTF
14,TRBJ2-5,TRBD2,few,TRBV6-1,TGTGCCAGCAGTGAAGCATCATCTAGCGGGACCCAGTACTTC,CASSEASSSGTQYF
12,TRBJ2-7,NA,few,TRBV28,TGTGCCAGCCAGCGCGCGGGGTACGAGCAGTACTTC,CASQRAGYEQYF
15,TRBJ1-2,NA,many,TRBV4-3,TGCGCCAGCAGCCCTGAAGAAGGCAGGGTAACTGGCTACACCTTC,CASSPEEGRVTGYTF
16,TRBJ2-1,NA,NA,TRBV27,TGTGCCAGCAGTTTACTCGCCCGAACTCCCTACAATGAGCAGTTCTTC,CASSLLARTPYNEQFF
15,TRBJ2-4,NA,NA,TRBV21-1,TGTGCCAGCCGGGCAGCCCTGAGAGCCAAAAACATTCAGTACTTC,CASRAALRAKNIQYF
13,TRBJ2-3,NA,few,TRBV25-1,TGTGCCAGCAGTGAATTTGGCACAGATACGCAGTATTTT,CASSEFGTDTQYF
15,TRBJ2-1,NA,NA,TRBV12-3/TRBV12-4,TGTGCCAGCAGGATTGGACAGTCATTATACAATGAGCAGTTCTTC,CASRIGQSLYNEQFF
16,TRBJ2-1,NA,NA,TRBV4-3,TGCGCCAGCAGCCCACAAAGCGGAAGCTCCTACAATGAGCAGTTCTTC,CASSPQSGSSYNEQFF